A single TCR beta chain is shown here with its context. Its specificity is not known. This specimen comes from a study of blood T cells in healthy people across ages. Points from the study as a whole: Naive T cell percentage by flow cytometry tracked strongly with beta diversity. Significant beta diversity loss was already apparent by age about 39, declining roughly linearly.

Looked up from germline, CDR1 is DFQATT and CDR2 is SNEGSKA (reference sequence). The CDR3 is 14 amino acids. Trimming cost V 3 bases and J 0 bases, with 11 bases left between them. The authors ran a second PCR of roughly 6 to 12 cycles using a sample-barcoded 5' primer and a J-beta primer mix. Each cDNA was tagged by a template-switch adaptor containing 12 random nucleotides. TCRdb reanalysed the 5' RACE reads using MiXCR and keeps one entry per CDR3 protein. The data show some 1.5 million distinct CDR3 sequences, with 40% to 45% seen just once and 4% held by the top ten. The V gene is TRBV20-1, the J gene TRBJ2-5; perhaps TRBD2 as D (6 bases). The source material was blood. The receptor was derived from a woman aged 18-29 years in good health. The CDR3 DNA is TGCAGTGCTAGCCGCGGGACTGACCAAGAGACCCAGTACTTC. This gives the protein CSASRGTDQETQYF.